This T cell receptor (beta chain) was identified in a study of blood T cell repertoires in COVID-19. Whole-study context: PBMCs, B-cell-depleted T cells, or T cells provided the cDNA or gDNA that made up the material.

TCRdb's table, derived via immunoSEQ multiplex PCR, lists solely in-frame clones and lacks some. The sample includes about 99,000 clones, around nine tenths of them seen just once. The ends were cut back, 8 bases at V and 6 bases at J, with 18 bases in the middle. The germline V gene encodes CDR1 WNHNN and CDR2 SYGVQD (reference sequence). This CDR3 has 14 amino acids. Sample: peripheral blood. The chain is built from TRBV10-1 and TRBJ2-3, with TRBD2 as a possible D gene (5 bases). The sequence was obtained from a human donor in a cohort sampled during active COVID-19. The chain's CDR3 is CASSDGGREDTQYF. The CDR3 DNA follows: TGCGCCAGCTCAGACGGAGGACGAGAGGATACGCAGTATTTT.